The entry below describes one T cell receptor beta chain. This entry belongs to a study of T-cell reconstitution after alpha-beta-depleted transplantation in children. Germline V gene lookup returns CDR1 LGHNA and CDR2 YSLEER. Trimming took 0 bases from V and 8 from J; bases not matched to a gene: 5. The CDR3 covers 14 residues. Unique molecular identifiers tagged the TCRbeta library. TCRdb re-called the PCR reads with MiXCR, one entry per CDR3 protein. The sample yields more than 550,000 distinct CDR3 sequences, about 10% seen once. The rearrangement uses TRBV4-3 and TRBJ2-3; 7 bases line up with TRBD2. The clonotype comes from a human donor who donated a stem cell graft to a child with acute myeloid leukemia. The material sequenced was PBMCs from the stem cell graft donor, taken from the stem cell graft. CDR3 sequence: CASSQDSAGVTQYF. DNA of the CDR3: TGCGCCAGCAGCCAAGATTCCGCGGGAGTTACGCAGTATTTT.